The clone carrying this T cell receptor beta chain was observed a handful of times. Its antigen is not known. TCRB transcripts that were expressed got sequenced, as all of the isolated RNA had been reverse transcribed. The table came from immunoSEQ multiplex PCR; TCRdb's copy has only in-frame clones and leaves some out. This table holds 500,000 to 650,000 clones, around 12% found once. Trimming took off 6 bases at V and 8 bases at J, with 16 bases between the two ends. From germline, CDR1 is SNHLY and CDR2 FYNNEI. The CDR3 has 13 amino acids. This entry is derived from a study of beta chain features in type 1 diabetes. Whole-study findings and limits: In every one of the four CD4+ subsets, TCRB CDR3s were moderately but significantly shorter in Type 1 diabetes patients.

The clonotype was recovered from a man aged 30 to 45 with type 1 diabetes. Sequencing used naive CD4+ T cells from blood. The chain couples TRBV2 to TRBJ1-2; TRBD1 is a possible D gene (5 bases). CDR3 loop: CASRPGAVGGYTF. CDR3 DNA: TGTGCCAGCAGGCCCGGGGCCGTGGGGGGCTACACCTTC.